These 25 T cell receptor beta chains were all obtained from the same sample, sequenced in a study of blood T cell repertoires in COVID-19. Clones were sequenced by immunoSEQ multiplex PCR, and TCRdb holds only the in-frame ones, with some missing. The sample has about 110,000 clones, just over 85% seen once. Material for sequencing was peripheral blood. These receptors all come from a human donor in a cohort sampled during active COVID-19.

CDR3 protein: CASGTAADQPQHF. CDR3 DNA sequence: TGTGCCTCCGGGACAGCGGCGGATCAGCCCCAGCATTTT. The chain recombines TRBV6-5 with TRBJ1-5; TRBD1 aligns across 7 bases. The V and J ends lost 11 bases and 5 bases, in that order; junction bases with no gene match: 9. This CDR3 has 13 amino acids. From germline, CDR1 is MNHEY and CDR2 SVGAGI.

The CDR3: CASSPAGSVSGANVLTF. CDR3 coding DNA: TGTGCCAGCTCACCGGCGGGGTCCGTCTCTGGGGCCAACGTCCTGACTTTC. V is TRBV18 and J is TRBJ2-6, with D possibly matching TRBD2 (6 bases). The V gene's germline CDR1 is KGHSH and CDR2 LQKENI. CDR3 size: 17 residues. The V and J ends lost 3 bases and 0 bases respectively, with 12 bases between them.

The chain carries TRBV5-4 and TRBJ1-5; maybe TRBD1 (5 bases). This CDR3 comprises 12 residues. Trimming removed 4 bases from V and 6 bases from J, with 8 bases in between. Per germline, CDR1 SGHNT and CDR2 YYREEE (reference sequence). CDR3 loop: CASSVQGQPQHF. The CDR3 nucleotides read TGTGCCAGCAGCGTCCAGGGTCAGCCCCAGCATTTT.

The chain is built from TRBV19 and TRBJ1-5; 7 positions agree with TRBD1. The CDR3 has 15 residues. Germline CDR1 is LNHDA and CDR2 is SQIVND (reference sequence). The junction had 7 bases not matched to a gene; V was cut back by 4 bases and J by 4 bases. The CDR3: CASSKLTTGNQPQHF. The CDR3 region has the DNA TGTGCCAGTAGTAAACTTACGACAGGGAATCAGCCCCAGCATTTT.

The gene calls are TRBV5-4 and TRBJ2-4, with 8 bases matching TRBD2. This CDR3 has 14 residues. Looked up from germline, CDR1 is SGHNT and CDR2 is YYREEE (reference sequence). V shed 3 bases and J 5 bases; nucleotides not matched to a gene: 4. The CDR3 spells CASSSRGGENIQYF. The CDR3 DNA sequence: TGTGCCAGCAGCTCTCGGGGGGGCGAAAACATTCAGTACTTC. Drawing the rest from reference TRBV5-4 and TRBJ2-4, the complete variable domain is ETGVTQSPTHLIKTRGQQVTLRCSSQSGHNTVSWYQQALGQGPQFIFQYYREEENGRGNFPPRFSGLQFPNYSSELNVNALELDDSALYLCASSSRGGENIQYFGAGTRLSVL.

The V and J genes are TRBV5-1 and TRBJ1-1; 7 bases map to TRBD1. The CDR3 has 13 residues. Trimming at V came to 4 bases and at J to 6 bases, leaving 6 bases not matched to a gene. CDR1 SGHRS and CDR2 YFSETQ come from the germline V gene. The CDR3 is CASSAGTVAEAFF. The CDR3 DNA follows: TGCGCCAGCAGCGCCGGGACAGTGGCTGAAGCTTTCTTT.

V gene TRBV2 combines with J gene TRBJ2-5, with 7 bases that match TRBD1. This CDR3 is built from 14 residues. Germline V lookup: CDR1 SNHLY, CDR2 FYNNEI. V was pared by 6 bases and J by 10 bases, with 14 bases of the junction left unmatched. The CDR3 bases are TGTGCCAGCAGGCAACAACAGGGGACAAAGGGCCAGTACTTC. The encoded protein is CASRQQQGTKGQYF.

This rearrangement joins TRBV7-9 to TRBJ1-3, with 8 positions matching TRBD1. V lost 1 base, J lost 0 bases, and 5 bases stayed unmatched. Germline-derived CDR1 and CDR2 are SEHNR and FQNEAQ (reference sequence). There are 17 residues in the CDR3. CDR3 sequence reads: CASSLETGARSGNTIYF. In DNA, the CDR3 is TGTGCCAGCAGCTTAGAGACAGGGGCGCGCTCTGGAAACACCATATATTTT.

DNA for the CDR3: TGTGCCAGCAGCCCCCTTCTGAACACTGAAGCTTTCTTT. This codes for CASSPLLNTEAFF. V and J are TRBV9 and TRBJ1-1, with D unclear. Per germline, CDR1 SGDLS and CDR2 YYNGEE. The CDR3 covers 13 residues. The V end lost 4 bases, the J end lost 0 bases, and 7 bases lay between the germline ends. Based on the CDR3 plus reference TRBV9 and TRBJ1-1, the full variable domain is DSGVTQTPKHLITATGQRVTLRCSPRSGDLSVYWYQQSLDQGLQFLIQYYNGEERAKGNILERFSAQQFPDLHSELNLSSLELGDSALYFCASSPLLNTEAFFGQGTRLTVV.

CDR3 loop: CAIMPGANYGYTF. The CDR3 nucleotides read TGTGCCATCATGCCTGGAGCTAACTATGGCTACACCTTC. The gene calls are TRBV10-3 and TRBJ1-2, with unresolved D. The CDR3 is made up of 13 amino acids. Trimming removed 7 bases from V and 0 bases from J, with 9 bases in between. From germline, CDR1 is ENHRY and CDR2 SYGVKD.

The CDR3 nucleotides are TGTGCCACCAGTGACCTGGGACAGGGGGCATACAATGAGCAGTTCTTC. This gives the protein CATSDLGQGAYNEQFF. This chain connects TRBV24-1 to TRBJ2-1; 12 bases are a match to TRBD1. CDR3 length equals 16 residues. Germline V gene sequence: CDR1 KGHDR, CDR2 SFDVKD. With V trimmed by 4 bases and J by 4 bases, 4 bases remained unmatched.

This clone was detected once. This chain links TRBV21-1 with TRBJ1-3; TRBD1 was called by the table and not checked on the DNA. TRBV21-1 is a pseudogene. The CDR3 is 19 amino acids. This chain's CDR3 is CASSKGIYGAGDSGNTIYF. In DNA form, the CDR3 reads TGTGCCAGCAGCAAAGGAATATACGGCGCAGGGGACTCTGGAAACACCATATATTTT.

The rearrangement uses TRBV5-1 and TRBJ1-1; 9 bases are a match to TRBD1. This CDR3 contains 14 residues. The V gene's germline CDR1 is SGHRS and CDR2 YFSETQ. The V segment lost 0 bases and the J segment 5 bases; nucleotides outside the gene matches: 2. The CDR3 nucleotides are TGCGCCAGCAGCTTGGGACAGGGGGTGACTGAAGCTTTCTTT. It specifies CASSLGQGVTEAFF.

The CDR3 is CASSKLGKLFF. The CDR3 bases are TGTGCCAGCAGTAAGCTAGGAAAACTGTTTTTT. The chain joins TRBV28 to TRBJ1-4; D call uncertain. The CDR3 loop spans 11 amino acids. Germline V lookup: CDR1 MDHEN, CDR2 SYDVKM. V shed 5 bases and J shed 10 bases, with 8 bases lying between them.

This chain joins TRBV28 and TRBJ1-1, with 8 bases lining up with TRBD1. The CDR3 runs to 13 residues. Unmatched junction bases numbered 7, after V lost 6 bases and J lost 7 bases. Germline CDR1 reads MDHEN; CDR2 reads SYDVKM. The CDR3 sequence: CASRSDRAVEAFF. The CDR3 DNA follows: TGTGCCAGCAGATCGGACAGGGCAGTTGAAGCTTTCTTT.

The chain links TRBV9 to TRBJ1-2; D unresolved. The V gene lost 0 bases and the J gene lost 7 bases, with 13 bases spanning the gap. Germline values: CDR1 SGDLS, CDR2 YYNGEE. The CDR3 covers 14 residues. The CDR3 DNA reads as TGTGCCAGCAGCGTAGTCCCTGATGGACTTGGCTACACCTTC. Residues: CASSVVPDGLGYTF.

Details on this clone: Other DNA sequences in the same sample also yield this CDR3. The rearrangement uses TRBV3-1 (or the pseudogene TRBV3-2) and TRBJ1-2; TRBD1 aligns across 7 bases. The CDR3 spans 12 residues. The trim removed 11 bases at V and 4 bases at J, leaving 7 bases unmatched. Germline V gene sequence: CDR1 LGHDT, CDR2 YNNKEL (reference sequence). CDR3 sequence reads: CASKGTAYGYTF. For the CDR3, the DNA is TGTGCCTCTAAAGGGACAGCCTATGGCTACACCTTC.

V gene TRBV23-1 combines with J gene TRBJ1-2, with D possibly matching TRBD1 (6 bases). TRBV23-1 is an ORF for which the function is uncertain. There are 13 residues in the CDR3. Trimming removed 8 bases from V and 2 bases from J, with 12 bases in between. The CDR3 loop is CASRGGRNYGYTF. CDR3 DNA: TGCGCCAGCCGGGGGGGGCGGAACTATGGCTACACCTTC.

The chain links TRBV19 to TRBJ2-3; D is perhaps TRBD1 (6 bases). Per the germline V gene, CDR1 is LNHDA and CDR2 is SQIVND (reference sequence). V was trimmed by 6 bases and J by 3 bases, leaving 10 bases between them. The CDR3 has 13 residues. CDR3 region: CASRGQNTDTQYF. CDR3 bases: TGTGCCAGTAGAGGACAGAATACAGATACGCAGTATTTT.

The chain recombines TRBV6-5 with TRBJ2-2, with D maybe TRBD2 (6 bases). CDR1 MNHEY and CDR2 SVGAGI come from the germline V gene. CDR3 length equals 12 residues. The germline V and J ends were trimmed by 2 bases and 8 bases, with 6 bases remaining between them. CDR3 region: CASSYLAGELFF. The CDR3 nucleotides read TGTGCCAGCAGTTACCTAGCGGGGGAGCTGTTTTTT.

This sequence joins TRBV19 and TRBJ2-1; 9 bases are a match to TRBD2. The CDR3 is 16 amino acids. Germline CDR1 and CDR2: LNHDA and SQIVND (reference sequence). V shed 4 bases, J shed 0 bases, and the junction held 4 bases outside the gene matches. In DNA form, the CDR3 reads TGTGCCAGTAGTAGGAGCGGGGGGTTCTCCTACAATGAGCAGTTCTTC. This codes for CASSRSGGFSYNEQFF.

The chain links TRBV7-9 to TRBJ1-6; D not certain. Trimming shortened V by 4 bases and J by 7 bases, and 5 bases separated the two germline ends. Germline CDR1 reads SEHNR; CDR2 reads FQNEAQ (reference sequence). The CDR3 runs to 12 residues. The CDR3 protein is CASSYLNSPLHF. For the CDR3, the DNA is TGTGCCAGCAGCTACCTAAATTCACCCCTCCACTTT.

The rearrangement uses TRBV14 and TRBJ1-1, with a weak D call TRBD1 (5 bases). CDR1 is SGHDN, CDR2 FVKESK, per germline. There are 15 residues in the CDR3. Between the trimmed V and J ends, which lost 0 bases and 5 bases, there was a span of 13 bases. Here the CDR3 DNA reads TGTGCCAGCAGCCAAGATATCGGGGGGAAGACTGAAGCTTTCTTT. It codes for CASSQDIGGKTEAFF.

The table lists this clone with a count of one. The V call is TRBV9, the J call TRBJ2-1; TRBD2 agrees at 14 bases. CDR1 is SGDLS, CDR2 YYNGEE, per germline. J was trimmed by 4 bases and V by 4 bases; bases with no gene match: 7. The CDR3 length is 17 residues. CDR3 sequence: CASSPGTSGGQYNEQFF. CDR3 in DNA: TGTGCCAGCAGCCCTGGGACTAGCGGGGGACAATACAATGAGCAGTTCTTC.

This clone has more than one count but fewer than ten. The chain recombines TRBV7-6 with TRBJ1-4; possibly TRBD1 for D (5 bases). The CDR3 has 12 amino acids. The germline V gene has CDR1 SGHVS and CDR2 FNYEAQ. The germline V and J ends were trimmed by 5 bases and 8 bases, with 9 bases remaining between them. The CDR3 sequence is CASSGGGEKLFF. As DNA, the CDR3 is TGTGCCAGCAGCGGCGGGGGGGAAAAACTGTTTTTT.